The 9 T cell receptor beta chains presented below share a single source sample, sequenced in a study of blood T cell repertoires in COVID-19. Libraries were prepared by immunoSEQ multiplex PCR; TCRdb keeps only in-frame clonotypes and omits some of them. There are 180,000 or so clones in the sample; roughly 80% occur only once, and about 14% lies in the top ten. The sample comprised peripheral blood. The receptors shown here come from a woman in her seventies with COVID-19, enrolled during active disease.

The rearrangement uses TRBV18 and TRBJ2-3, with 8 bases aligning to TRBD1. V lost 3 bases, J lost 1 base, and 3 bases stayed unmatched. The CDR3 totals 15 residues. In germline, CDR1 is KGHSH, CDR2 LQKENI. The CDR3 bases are TGTGCCAGCTCACCGACAGGGGCTGGCACAGATACGCAGTATTTT. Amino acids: CASSPTGAGTDTQYF.

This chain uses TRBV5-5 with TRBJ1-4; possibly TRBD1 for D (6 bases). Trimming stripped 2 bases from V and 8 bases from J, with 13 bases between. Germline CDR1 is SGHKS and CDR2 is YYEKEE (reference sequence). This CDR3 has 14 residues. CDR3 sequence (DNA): TGTGCCAGCAGCTTCGGGGGGCCGGGAGAAAAACTGTTTTTT. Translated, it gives CASSFGGPGEKLFF.

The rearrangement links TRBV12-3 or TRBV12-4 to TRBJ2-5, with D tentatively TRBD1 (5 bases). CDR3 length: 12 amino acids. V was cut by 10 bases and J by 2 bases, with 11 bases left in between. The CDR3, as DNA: TGTGCCACCAGACAGTATCAAGAGACCCAGTACTTC. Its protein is CATRQYQETQYF.

The CDR3 coding sequence is TGTGCCAGCAGTTCATCGGGACAGGGGGAGGGCTACACCTTC. Its translation: CASSSSGQGEGYTF. The chain carries TRBV6-5 and TRBJ1-2; 11 nucleotides align to TRBD1. Germline loops: CDR1 MNHEY, CDR2 SVGAGI. J was trimmed by 8 bases and V by 4 bases; bases with no gene match: 6. The CDR3 runs to 14 residues.

CDR3 sequence reads: CASSLVSGLSTDTQYF. As DNA, the CDR3 is TGTGCCAGCAGCTTAGTCTCGGGACTCAGCACAGATACGCAGTATTTT. The V and J genes are TRBV11-2 and TRBJ2-3; D might be TRBD2 (6 bases). The V end lost 1 base, the J end lost 0 bases, and 11 bases lay between the germline ends. From germline, CDR1 is SGHAT and CDR2 FQNNGV. The CDR3 runs to 16 residues.

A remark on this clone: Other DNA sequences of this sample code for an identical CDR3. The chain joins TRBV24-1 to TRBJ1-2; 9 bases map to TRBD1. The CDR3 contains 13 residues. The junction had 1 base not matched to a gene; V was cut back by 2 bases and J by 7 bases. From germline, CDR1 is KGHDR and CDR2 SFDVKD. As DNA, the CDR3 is TGTGCCACCAGTGATTCGGACAGGGGTGGCTACACCTTC. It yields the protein CATSDSDRGGYTF.

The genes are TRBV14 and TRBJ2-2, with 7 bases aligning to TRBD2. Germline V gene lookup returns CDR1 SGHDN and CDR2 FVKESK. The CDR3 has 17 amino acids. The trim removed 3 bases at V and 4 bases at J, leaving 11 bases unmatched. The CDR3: CASSHPTTSVGTGELFF. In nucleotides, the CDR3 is TGTGCCAGCAGCCACCCGACTACTAGCGTCGGCACCGGGGAGCTGTTTTTT.

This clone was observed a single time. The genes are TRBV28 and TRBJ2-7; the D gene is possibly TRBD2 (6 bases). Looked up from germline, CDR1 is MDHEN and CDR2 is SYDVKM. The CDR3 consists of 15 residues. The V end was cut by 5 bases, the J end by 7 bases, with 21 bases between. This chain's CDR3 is CASSTRAEGLTEQYF. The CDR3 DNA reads TGTGCCAGCAGTACGAGAGCGGAGGGCCTTACGGAGCAGTACTTC.

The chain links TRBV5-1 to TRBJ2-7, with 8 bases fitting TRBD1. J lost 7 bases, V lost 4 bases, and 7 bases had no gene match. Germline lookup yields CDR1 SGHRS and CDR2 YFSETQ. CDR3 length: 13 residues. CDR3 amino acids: CASSLTGVSEQYV. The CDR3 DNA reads TGCGCCAGCAGCCTGACAGGGGTCTCGGAGCAGTACGTC.